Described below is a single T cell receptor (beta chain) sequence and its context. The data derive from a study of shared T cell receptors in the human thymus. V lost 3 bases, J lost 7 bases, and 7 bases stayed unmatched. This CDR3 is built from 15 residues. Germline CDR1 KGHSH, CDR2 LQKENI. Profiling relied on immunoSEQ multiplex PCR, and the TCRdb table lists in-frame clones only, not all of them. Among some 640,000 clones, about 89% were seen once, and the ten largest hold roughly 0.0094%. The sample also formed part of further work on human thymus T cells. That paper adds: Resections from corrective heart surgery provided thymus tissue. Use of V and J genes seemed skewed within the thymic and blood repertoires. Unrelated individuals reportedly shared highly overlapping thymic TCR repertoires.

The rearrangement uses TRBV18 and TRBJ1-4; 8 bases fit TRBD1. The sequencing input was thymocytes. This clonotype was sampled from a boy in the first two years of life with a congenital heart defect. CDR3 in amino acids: CASSPGTGLVEKLFF. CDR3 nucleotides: TGTGCCAGCTCACCGGGGACAGGACTCGTTGAAAAACTGTTTTTT.